The rows below give T cell receptor beta chains drawn from one sample of a study of T-cell memory formation after mild COVID-19. TCRdb reanalysed the 5' RACE reads using MiXCR and keeps one entry per CDR3 protein. The sample holds 250,000 or so distinct CDR3 sequences, approximately 9% seen once. Sequenced material: PBMCs or a T cell subset sorted from them (not recorded which). All receptors come from a man between 18 and 35 years old who had mild COVID-19 (a few samples of this study predate the infection). Cell type and time point are not known. CDR3s include the opening cysteine and the closing phenylalanine or tryptophan.

TRBJ2-1 TRBV20-1 CSAPEGGLRLGRNEQFF
TRBJ1-2 TRBV29-1 CSVDLKDRALHGTYGYTF
TRBJ2-1 TRBV6-1 CASRLSSAGPNNEQFF
TRBJ2-3 TRBV29-1 CSAVLSPDTQYF
TRBJ2-1 TRBV9 CASSGPPSYEQFF
TRBJ2-4 TRBV12-3/TRBV12-4 CASSPGVGENIQYF
TRBJ2-1 TRBV29-1 CSTSTRRYSDEQFF
TRBJ2-3 TRBV11-2 CASSPIGVTSTDTQYF
TRBJ1-2 TRBV29-1 CSVESGAENYGYTF
TRBJ2-5 TRBV29-1 CSEKSGDQETQYF
TRBJ2-1 TRBV5-5 CASSPGQGPREQFF
TRBJ2-5 TRBV29-1 CSVSVSVQETQYF
TRBJ2-5 TRBV18 CASSQTSAEETQYF
TRBJ1-6 TRBV20-1 CSADEWSSPLHF
TRBJ1-1 TRBV12-3/TRBV12-4 CASSFRGGAEAFF
TRBJ1-2 TRBV6-1 CASIEGIGYTF
TRBJ1-1 TRBV7-2 CASSLGPSTEAFF
TRBJ1-1 TRBV9 CASSATPLKTEAFF
TRBJ1-5 TRBV5-6 CASSQGTGMSNQPQHF
TRBJ2-3 TRBV14 CASSQLPADTQYF
TRBJ2-6 TRBV7-9 CASSSLDRQGRANVLTF
TRBJ1-6 TRBV6-6 CASRIGAGFGWGNSPLHF
TRBJ2-3 TRBV6-5 CASSYSALAGGPTDTQYF
TRBJ1-3 TRBV4-1 CASSQTSGGGLGGIYF
TRBJ2-1 TRBV12-3/TRBV12-4 CASSPGQDSYNEQFF
TRBJ2-6 TRBV5-1 CASRTGGSGANVLTF
TRBJ2-3 TRBV4-1 CASSQEGPPSTDTQYF
TRBJ1-1 TRBV6-1 CASNRDRELPFF
TRBJ1-1 TRBV12-3/TRBV12-4 CASWGQGANTEAFF
TRBJ2-4 TRBV10-2 CASNRGAGLDIQYF
TRBJ1-4 TRBV25-1 CASKTDGAANEKLFF
TRBJ1-5 TRBV5-1 CASSLAGRQPQHF
TRBJ1-2 TRBV5-5 CASSFGLGRVYGYTF
TRBJ1-1 TRBV12-3/TRBV12-4 CASSLQGLNTEAFF
TRBJ1-1 TRBV6-2/TRBV6-3 CAIWTEAFF
TRBJ2-3 TRBV3-1 CASSGDRADTQYF
TRBJ2-4 TRBV6-5 CASRAPSENIQYF
TRBJ1-4 TRBV4-3 CASSQDARGMGEKLFF
TRBJ1-4 TRBV6-5 CASSYGGAETEKLFF
TRBJ2-3 TRBV4-3 CASSWDFTDTQYF
TRBJ2-3 TRBV11-2 CASSLGRGGRTDTQYF
TRBJ2-3 TRBV4-1 CASSHLAGPSTDTQYF
TRBJ1-6 TRBV5-1 CASSLGRVNSPLHF
TRBJ2-3 TRBV7-3 CASSLYRDDTQYF
TRBJ2-1 TRBV15 CATSSLNNNYNEQFF
TRBJ2-7 TRBV7-9 CASSPPGQGAGEQYF